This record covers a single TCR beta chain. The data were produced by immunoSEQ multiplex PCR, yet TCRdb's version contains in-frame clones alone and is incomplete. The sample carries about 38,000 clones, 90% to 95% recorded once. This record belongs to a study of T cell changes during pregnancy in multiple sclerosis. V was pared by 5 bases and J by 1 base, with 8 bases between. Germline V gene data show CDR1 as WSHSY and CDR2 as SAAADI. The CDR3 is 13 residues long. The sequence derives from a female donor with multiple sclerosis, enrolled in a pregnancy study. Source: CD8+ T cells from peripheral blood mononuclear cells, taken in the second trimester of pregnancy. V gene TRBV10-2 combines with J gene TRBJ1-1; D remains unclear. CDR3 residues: CASSPTENTEAFF. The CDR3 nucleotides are TGCGCCAGCAGTCCCACAGAGAACACTGAAGCTTTCTTT.